These 9 T cell receptor beta chains came from one sample sequenced in a study of T cell responses to AZD1222 COVID-19 vaccine. Sequencing used immunoSEQ multiplex PCR; TCRdb keeps in-frame clones, though not all of them. The table shows 150,000 to 200,000 clones, with roughly 88% occurring only once. The sample in question was peripheral blood, obtained on day 0 of AZD1222 vaccination. These receptors were collected from an adult in good health.

The chain uses TRBV14 and TRBJ2-3; 7 bases map to TRBD1. The trim removed 4 bases at V and 4 bases at J, leaving 5 bases unmatched. This CDR3 spans 14 amino acids. Germline CDR1 is SGHDN and CDR2 is FVKESK. CDR3 coding DNA: TGTGCCAGCAGCCTTCACGGACAGGCAGATACGCAGTATTTT. Its translation is CASSLHGQADTQYF. Supplemented by reference TRBV14 and TRBJ2-3, the full variable domain reads EAGVTQFPSHSVIEKGQTVTLRCDPISGHDNLYWYRRVMGKEIKFLLHFVKESKQDESGMPNNRFLAERTGGTYSTLKVQPAELEDSGVYFCASSLHGQADTQYFGPGTRLTVL.

The V and J genes are TRBV29-1 and TRBJ2-3, with 8 nucleotides matching TRBD2. Per germline, CDR1 SQVTM and CDR2 ANQGSEA. This CDR3 has 16 residues. The ends lost 1 base at V and 7 bases at J; junction bases unmatched: 13. CDR3 amino acids: CSVEAESGGEVNTQYF. The CDR3 DNA follows: TGCAGCGTTGAAGCGGAATCGGGGGGGGAGGTGAATACGCAGTATTTT.

The chain combines TRBV7-3 with TRBJ2-1; TRBD2 agrees at 10 bases. The trim removed 1 base at V and 6 bases at J, leaving 3 bases unmatched. The CDR3 runs 15 residues. The germline CDR1 and CDR2 sequences are SGHTA and FQGTGA. The CDR3 sequence is CASSLRSGGANEQFF. CDR3 DNA: TGTGCCAGCAGCTTAAGAAGCGGGGGGGCCAATGAGCAGTTCTTC.

The V gene is TRBV4-3, the J gene TRBJ1-2, with D unresolved. The CDR3 runs to 14 residues. Looked up from germline, CDR1 is LGHNA and CDR2 is YSLEER. Trimming removed 0 bases from V and 8 bases from J, with 13 bases in between. CDR3 in amino acids: CASSQDVGVGGYTF. The CDR3, as DNA: TGCGCCAGCAGCCAAGACGTCGGGGTCGGCGGCTACACCTTC.

The chain employs TRBV18 and TRBJ2-2; TRBD1 aligns across 7 bases. The V gene end was trimmed by 2 bases and the J gene end by 1 base; junction bases not matched to a gene: 4. Germline V lookup: CDR1 KGHSH, CDR2 LQKENI. The CDR3 is made up of 16 amino acids. CDR3 bases: TGTGCCAGCTCACCAAAGGGGACAGTGAACACCGGGGAGCTGTTTTTT. It specifies CASSPKGTVNTGELFF.

This clone occurred once. The rearrangement joins TRBV5-4 to TRBJ1-6, with a possible D match to TRBD1 (6 bases). V lost 4 bases and J 8 bases, leaving 13 bases between the germline ends. CDR1 SGHNT and CDR2 YYREEE come from the germline V gene (reference sequence). The CDR3 covers 14 residues. CDR3 in amino acids: CASSLGGRDSPLHF. The CDR3 DNA follows: TGTGCCAGCAGCCTCGGGGGCAGGGATTCACCCCTCCACTTT.

V gene TRBV30 combines with J gene TRBJ2-5, with D perhaps given as TRBD1 or TRBD2 (5 bases each). The V end was cut by 1 base, the J end by 4 bases, with 7 bases between. There are 12 residues in the CDR3. Germline V gene sequence: CDR1 GTSNPN, CDR2 SVGIG (reference sequence). The CDR3 DNA reads TGTGCCTGGAGTGGGGGGAGAGAGACCCAGTACTTC. Residues: CAWSGGRETQYF.

This chain connects TRBV7-3 to TRBJ2-3; a weak D match, TRBD1 (5 bases). CDR1 SGHTA and CDR2 FQGTGA come from the germline V gene. Trimming shortened V by 5 bases and J by 0 bases, and 18 bases separated the two germline ends. This CDR3 has 17 amino acids. For the CDR3, the DNA is TGTGCCAGCAGCCCAGGACGGACGGACACTAGCACAGATACGCAGTATTTT. Translated, it gives CASSPGRTDTSTDTQYF.

The chain combines TRBV7-2 with TRBJ2-5; 9 nucleotides agree with TRBD2. This CDR3 is built from 15 residues. After removal of 5 bases from V and 5 bases from J, the junction contained 9 bases not matched to a gene. In germline, CDR1 is SGHTA, CDR2 FQGNSA. This CDR3 is CASSGLAHPWETQYF. The CDR3 bases are TGTGCCAGCAGCGGACTAGCGCATCCATGGGAGACCCAGTACTTC.